This paragraph reports one T cell receptor beta chain. The antigen this receptor binds is unknown. It has no much larger one-base neighbor in the sample; base qualities were not kept. The immunoSEQ Assay, a bias-controlled multiplex PCR, was used to amplify TCRbeta CDR3 regions from genomic DNA. Turning to the authors' computational methods: The number of nucleated cells in each sample was estimated from the amplification of reference gene primers within the assay. To quantify the absolute abundance of each unique TCRbeta CDR3 rearrangement, sequence reads were collapsed and filtered. For each sample, productive Simpson clonality was calculated as the square root of Simpson's diversity index over productive rearrangements. In TCRdb, the immuneACCESS table is reduced to in-frame sequences with V and J assigned. These tables do not hold every clone; where another copy was compared, an unresolved V gene accounts for under half, and the others remain unexplained. V, J and clone size derive from that table, while D and trimming were established from the DNA sequence. The sample includes 130,000 to 150,000 clones, with roughly 77% observed a single time. In total, the top ten clones hold around 4.4% of the sample.

Collaborating institutions collected whole blood in K2EDTA tubes following their own protocols. For TCRbeta analysis, collaborators shipped samples as frozen whole blood, isolated PBMCs, or DNA extracted from either of those sample types. These data come from a study of blood T cell repertoires in COVID-19 (dated by TCRdb to 2018 to 2021). Looking at the study overall: Samples covering the acute and convalescent phases of COVID-19 were provided by collaborators in the United States, Italy and Spain. The samples were drawn from two sources: the first 160 participants of the ongoing ImmuneRACE study, and over 950 subjects contributed by 6 global collaborators. The repertoires were released in a freely available public database intended as a resource for research on the immune response to SARS-CoV-2. Deeply sampled blood TCRbeta repertoires from subjects exposed to, actively infected with, or recovered from COVID-19 were included in the dataset. Where available, HLA class I and class II types were taken from metadata supplied by the sample provider and were not determined by assay-based typing. Nearly every sample came with metadata listing a de-identified subject ID, COVID-19 status, age in years and sex. The prospective study material was composed of cDNA or gDNA derived from T cells, B-cell-depleted T cells, or PBMCs. Overall study outcomes, separate from this receptor: The amount of clinical and demographic metadata varied by source and participant and was provided uncurated.

Taken from the germline V gene, the CDR1 and CDR2 loops are SGHRS and YFSETQ. The CDR3 starts with the cysteine, ends with the phenylalanine, and has 13 residues. The sequence is cut down to CDR3 DNA, 39 bases in frame from base 1. The V and J ends are trimmed by 0 bases and 4 bases, leaving 8 bases between them. This receptor chain uses TRBV5-1 and TRBJ2-7; TRBD1 might be the D gene, on 5 matching bases. Sequencing was carried out using peripheral blood. This receptor was identified in a man in his sixties with acute or convalescent COVID-19. Here is the DNA: TGCGCCAGCAGCTTGGGGACATTATACGAGCAGTACTTC. It translates as CASSLGTLYEQYF.